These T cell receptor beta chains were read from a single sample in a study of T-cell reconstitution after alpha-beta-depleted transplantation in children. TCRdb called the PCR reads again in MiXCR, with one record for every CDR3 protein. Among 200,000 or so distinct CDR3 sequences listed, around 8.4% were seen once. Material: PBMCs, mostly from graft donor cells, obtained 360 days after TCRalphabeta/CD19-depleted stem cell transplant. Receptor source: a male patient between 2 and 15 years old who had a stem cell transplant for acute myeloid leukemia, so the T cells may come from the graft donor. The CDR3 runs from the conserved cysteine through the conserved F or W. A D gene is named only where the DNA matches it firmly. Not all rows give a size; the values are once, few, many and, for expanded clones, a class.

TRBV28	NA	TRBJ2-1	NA	CASREEGRALINEQFF	TGTGCCAGCAGAGAAGAGGGGAGAGCACTAATAAATGAGCAGTTCTTC
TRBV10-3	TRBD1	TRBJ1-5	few	CASDGTGGRNQPQHF	TGTGCCTCTGATGGGACAGGGGGCCGAAATCAGCCCCAGCATTTT
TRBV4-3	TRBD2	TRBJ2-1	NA	CASSQEFQTTSGSSGEQFF	TGCGCCAGCAGCCAAGAGTTTCAAACTACTAGCGGGAGTTCGGGTGAGCAGTTCTTC
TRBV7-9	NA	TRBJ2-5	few	CASSSVETQYF	TGTGCCAGCAGCTCCGTAGAGACCCAGTACTTC
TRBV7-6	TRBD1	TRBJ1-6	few	CASSAGTGDNSPLHF	TGTGCCAGCAGCGCAGGGACAGGGGACAATTCACCCCTCCACTTT
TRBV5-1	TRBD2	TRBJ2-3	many	CASCSQRGATDTQYF	TGCGCCAGCTGCTCCCAGCGGGGGGCCACAGATACGCAGTATTTT
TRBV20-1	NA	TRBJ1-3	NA	CSAREAGGGNTIYF	TGCAGTGCTAGGGAGGCGGGCGGTGGAAACACCATATATTTT
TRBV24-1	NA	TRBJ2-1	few	CATSDFGNEQFF	TGTGCCACCAGTGATTTCGGAAATGAGCAGTTCTTC
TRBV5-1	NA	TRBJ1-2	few	CASSFLGPPYGYTF	TGCGCCAGCAGCTTTTTGGGTCCTCCCTATGGCTACACCTTC
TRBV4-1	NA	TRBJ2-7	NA	CASSQVGQISYEQYF	TGCGCCAGCAGCCAAGTTGGGCAGATCTCATACGAGCAGTACTTC
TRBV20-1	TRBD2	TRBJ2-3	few	CSATFPGGPGDTQYF	TGCAGTGCTACTTTCCCGGGAGGGCCGGGAGATACGCAGTATTTT
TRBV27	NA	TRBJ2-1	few	CASSLTAYSYNEQFF	TGTGCCAGCAGTTTAACGGCCTACTCCTACAATGAGCAGTTCTTC
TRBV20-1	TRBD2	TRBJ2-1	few	CSAISGTSGRSYEQFF	TGCAGTGCTATCTCAGGGACTAGCGGTAGGAGCTATGAGCAGTTCTTC
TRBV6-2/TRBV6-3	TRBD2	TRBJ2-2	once	CASSYSPGLGAGELFF	TGTGCCAGCAGTTACTCCCCGGGACTAGGTGCCGGGGAGCTGTTTTTT
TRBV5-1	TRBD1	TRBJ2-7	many	CASSNRPGQGSYEQYF	TGCGCCAGCAGTAACCGGCCGGGACAGGGGTCCTACGAGCAGTACTTC
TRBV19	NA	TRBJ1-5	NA	CASEPAGAGQPQHF	TGTGCCAGTGAACCCGCAGGGGCAGGTCAGCCCCAGCATTTT
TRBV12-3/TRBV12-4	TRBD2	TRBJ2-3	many	CASSPRLASSTDTQYF	TGTGCCAGCAGTCCGCGACTAGCCTCTAGCACAGATACGCAGTATTTT
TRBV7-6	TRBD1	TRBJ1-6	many	CASSLGGQGNSPLHF	TGTGCCAGCAGCTTAGGGGGACAGGGTAATTCACCCCTCCACTTT
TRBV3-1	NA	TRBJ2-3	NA	CASSNYLEDTQYF	TGTGCCAGCAGCAACTACTTGGAAGATACGCAGTATTTT
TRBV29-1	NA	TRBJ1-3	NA	CSVETEGTSGNTIYF	TGCAGCGTTGAGACGGAAGGAACATCTGGAAACACCATATATTTT
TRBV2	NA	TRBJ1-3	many	CASSERGYSGNTIYF	TGTGCCAGCAGTGAACGGGGATACTCTGGAAACACCATATATTTT
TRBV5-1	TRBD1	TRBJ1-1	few	CASSIRTGGNTEAFF	TGCGCCAGCAGCATTCGGACAGGGGGGAACACTGAAGCTTTCTTT
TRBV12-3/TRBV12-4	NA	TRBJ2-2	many	CASTPGISNTGELFF	TGTGCCAGCACCCCCGGGATCTCGAACACCGGGGAGCTGTTTTTT
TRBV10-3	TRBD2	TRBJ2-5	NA	CAISDSGKETQYF	TGTGCCATCAGTGATAGCGGGAAAGAGACCCAGTACTTC
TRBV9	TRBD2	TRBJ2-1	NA	CASSPPTSGRATYNEQFF	TGTGCCAGCAGCCCACCGACTAGCGGGAGGGCCACCTACAATGAGCAGTTCTTC
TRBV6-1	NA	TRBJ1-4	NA	CASTNDREKLFF	TGTGCCAGCACCAACGATCGGGAAAAACTGTTTTTT
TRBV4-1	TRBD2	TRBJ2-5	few	CASSQPLAGGGETQYF	TGCGCCAGCAGCCAACCACTAGCGGGGGGAGGTGAGACCCAGTACTTC
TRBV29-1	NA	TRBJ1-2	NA	CSVEDPRVEPANYGYTF	TGCAGCGTTGAAGATCCGAGGGTAGAACCAGCTAACTATGGCTACACCTTC
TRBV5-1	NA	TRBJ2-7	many	CASSLDTGQSFYEQYF	TGCGCCAGCAGCTTGGATACCGGACAGTCGTTCTACGAGCAGTACTTC
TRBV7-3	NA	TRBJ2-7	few	CASSLTAGRESYEQYF	TGTGCCAGCAGCTTAACGGCAGGACGCGAGTCCTACGAGCAGTACTTC
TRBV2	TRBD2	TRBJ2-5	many	CASSDAIGLAGEKETQYF	TGTGCCAGCAGTGATGCGATAGGACTAGCGGGAGAGAAAGAGACCCAGTACTTC
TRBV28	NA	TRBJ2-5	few	CASSLRIETQYF	TGTGCCAGCAGTCTTCGTATTGAGACCCAGTACTTC
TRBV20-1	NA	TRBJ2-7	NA	CSVYGARTYEQYF	TGCAGTGTTTACGGGGCCCGGACCTACGAGCAGTACTTC
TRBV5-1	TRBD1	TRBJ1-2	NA	CASSSRRGTGPIYGYTF	TGCGCCAGCAGCTCGAGGCGTGGGACAGGGCCCATCTATGGCTACACCTTC
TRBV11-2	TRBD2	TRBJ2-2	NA	CASSLFWRTSGTNTGELFF	TGTGCCAGCAGCTTATTTTGGAGGACTAGCGGGACTAACACCGGGGAGCTGTTTTTT
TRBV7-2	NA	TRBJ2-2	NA	CASSLAIGSGELFF	TGTGCCAGCAGCTTAGCCATAGGGTCCGGGGAGCTGTTTTTT
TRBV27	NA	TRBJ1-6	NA	CASSTRETEPLHF	TGTGCCAGCAGTACACGGGAGACAGAACCCCTCCACTTT
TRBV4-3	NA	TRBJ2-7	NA	CASSLYRDAGYEQYF	TGCGCCAGCAGCCTCTACCGGGACGCAGGGTATGAGCAGTACTTC
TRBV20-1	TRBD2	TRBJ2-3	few	CSARRRLAAADTQYF	TGCAGTGCTAGGCGACGACTAGCGGCCGCAGATACGCAGTATTTT
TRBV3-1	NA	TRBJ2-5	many	CASSQDTTPGETQYF	TGTGCCAGCAGCCAAGATACTACCCCAGGAGAGACCCAGTACTTC
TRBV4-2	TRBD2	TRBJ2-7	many	CASSQVNSGSYEQYF	TGTGCCAGCAGCCAAGTTAATAGCGGGAGTTACGAGCAGTACTTC
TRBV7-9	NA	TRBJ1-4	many	CASSFVGGANEKLFF	TGTGCCAGCAGCTTCGTAGGAGGTGCAAATGAAAAACTGTTTTTT
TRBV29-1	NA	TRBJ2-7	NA	CSVESDGSYEQYF	TGCAGCGTTGAATCGGACGGCTCCTACGAGCAGTACTTC
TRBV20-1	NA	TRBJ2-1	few	CCARDLRTTLDYNEQFF	TGCTGTGCTAGAGATCTCAGGACTACCCTCGACTACAATGAGCAGTTCTTC
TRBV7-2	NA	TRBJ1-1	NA	CASSQQVNTEAFF	TGTGCCAGCAGCCAACAGGTGAACACTGAAGCTTTCTTT
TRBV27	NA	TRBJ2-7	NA	CASRPLGTYEQYF	TGTGCCAGTCGGCCGTTGGGGACCTACGAGCAGTACTTC
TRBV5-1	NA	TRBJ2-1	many	CASSLASPLNNEQFF	TGCGCCAGCAGCTTGGCCTCACCGCTGAACAATGAGCAGTTCTTC
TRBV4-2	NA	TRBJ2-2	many	CASSQVGTRANTGELFF	TGTGCCAGCAGCCAAGTAGGAACTAGGGCGAACACCGGGGAGCTGTTTTTT
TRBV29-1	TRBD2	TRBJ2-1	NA	CSVNPRTSGNNEQFF	TGCAGCGTTAATCCCCGGACTAGCGGGAACAATGAGCAGTTCTTC
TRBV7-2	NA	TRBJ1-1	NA	CASSLSFARLESGTEAFF	TGTGCCAGCAGCTTATCCTTCGCCCGGCTTGAGTCTGGCACTGAAGCTTTCTTT